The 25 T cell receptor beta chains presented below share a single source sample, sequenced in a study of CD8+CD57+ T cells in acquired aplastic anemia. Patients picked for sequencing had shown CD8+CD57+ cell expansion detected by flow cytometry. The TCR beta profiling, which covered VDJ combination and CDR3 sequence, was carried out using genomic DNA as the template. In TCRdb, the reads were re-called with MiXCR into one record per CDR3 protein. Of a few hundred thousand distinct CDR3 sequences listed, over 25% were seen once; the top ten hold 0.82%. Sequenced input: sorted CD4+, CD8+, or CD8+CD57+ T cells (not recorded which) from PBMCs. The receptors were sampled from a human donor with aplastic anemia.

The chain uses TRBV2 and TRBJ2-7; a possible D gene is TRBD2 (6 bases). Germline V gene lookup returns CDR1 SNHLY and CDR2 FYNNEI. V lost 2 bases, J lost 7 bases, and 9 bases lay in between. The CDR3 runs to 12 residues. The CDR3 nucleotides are TGTGCCAGCAGTGAACTAGCGCGTGAGCAGTACGTC. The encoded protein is CASSELAREQYV.

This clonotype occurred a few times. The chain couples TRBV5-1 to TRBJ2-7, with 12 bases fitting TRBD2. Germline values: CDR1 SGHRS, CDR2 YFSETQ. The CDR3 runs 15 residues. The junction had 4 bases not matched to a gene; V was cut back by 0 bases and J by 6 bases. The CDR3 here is CASSLVLAGGPEQYF. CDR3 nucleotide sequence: TGCGCCAGCAGCTTGGTACTAGCGGGAGGACCCGAGCAGTACTTC.

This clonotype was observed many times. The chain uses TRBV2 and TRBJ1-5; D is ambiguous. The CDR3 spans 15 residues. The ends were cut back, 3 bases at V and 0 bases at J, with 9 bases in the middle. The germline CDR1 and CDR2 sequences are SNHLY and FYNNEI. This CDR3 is CASSDSGYSNQPQHF. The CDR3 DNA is TGTGCCAGCAGTGATTCTGGGTATAGCAATCAGCCCCAGCATTTT.

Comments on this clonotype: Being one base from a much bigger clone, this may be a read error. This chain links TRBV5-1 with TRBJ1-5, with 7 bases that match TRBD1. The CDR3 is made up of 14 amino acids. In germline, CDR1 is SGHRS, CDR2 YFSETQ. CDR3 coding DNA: TGCGCCAGCAGCCTGGGACAGAACAATCAGCCCCGGCATTTT. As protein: CASSLGQNNQPRHF.

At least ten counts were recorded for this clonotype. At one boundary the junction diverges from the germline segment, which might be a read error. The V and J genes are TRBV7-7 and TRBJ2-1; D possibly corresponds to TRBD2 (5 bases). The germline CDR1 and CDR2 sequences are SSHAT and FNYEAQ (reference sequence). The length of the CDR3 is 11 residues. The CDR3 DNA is TGTGCTAGCAGCGCGGGCTATGAGCAGTTCTTC. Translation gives CASSAGYEQFF.

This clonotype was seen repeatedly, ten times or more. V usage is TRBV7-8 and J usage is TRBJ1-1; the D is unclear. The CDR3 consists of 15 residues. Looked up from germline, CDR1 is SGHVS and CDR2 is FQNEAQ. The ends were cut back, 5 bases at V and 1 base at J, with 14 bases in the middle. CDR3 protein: CASSEATWGNTEAFF. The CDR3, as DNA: TGTGCCAGCAGCGAAGCGACCTGGGGGAACACTGAAGCTTTCTTT.

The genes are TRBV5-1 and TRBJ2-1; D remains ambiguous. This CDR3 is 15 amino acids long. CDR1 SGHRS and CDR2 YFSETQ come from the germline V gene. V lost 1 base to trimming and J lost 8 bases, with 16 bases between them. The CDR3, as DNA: TGCGCCAGCAGCTTGAGTTCCATCTCGACCGATGAGCAGTTCTTC. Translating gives CASSLSSISTDEQFF.

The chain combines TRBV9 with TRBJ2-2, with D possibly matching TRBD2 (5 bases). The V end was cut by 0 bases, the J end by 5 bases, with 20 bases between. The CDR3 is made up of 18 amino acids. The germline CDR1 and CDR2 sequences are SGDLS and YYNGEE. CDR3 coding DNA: TGTGCCAGCAGCGTAGCCCCTGGACCCGCCTCGGGGACCGGGGAGCTGTTTTTT. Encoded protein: CASSVAPGPASGTGELFF.

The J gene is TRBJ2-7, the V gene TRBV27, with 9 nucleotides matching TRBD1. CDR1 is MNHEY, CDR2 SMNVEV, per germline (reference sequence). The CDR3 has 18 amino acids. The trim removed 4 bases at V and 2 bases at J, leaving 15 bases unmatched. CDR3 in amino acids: CASSYQPGQGLVTYEQYF. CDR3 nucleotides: TGTGCCAGCAGTTACCAACCGGGACAGGGTCTTGTAACCTACGAGCAGTACTTC.

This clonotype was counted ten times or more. CDR3 DNA sequence: TGTGCCACCAGTGGAGGGTCAGCTACTGCCCTAGATACGCAGTATTTT. Translation: CATSGGSATALDTQYF. The rearrangement links TRBV24-1 to TRBJ2-3; the D gene is possibly TRBD2 (5 bases). The CDR3 is 16 amino acids. V was cut by 5 bases and J by 5 bases, with 19 bases left in between. Germline CDR1 is KGHDR and CDR2 is SFDVKD.

The CDR3: CAITPGVSYEQYF. The CDR3 region has the DNA TGTGCCATCACCCCAGGAGTTTCCTACGAGCAGTACTTC. The V and J genes are TRBV10-3 and TRBJ2-7; D not certain. The CDR3 covers 13 residues. The germline CDR1 and CDR2 sequences are ENHRY and SYGVKD. V was trimmed by 7 bases and J by 1 base, leaving 11 bases between them.

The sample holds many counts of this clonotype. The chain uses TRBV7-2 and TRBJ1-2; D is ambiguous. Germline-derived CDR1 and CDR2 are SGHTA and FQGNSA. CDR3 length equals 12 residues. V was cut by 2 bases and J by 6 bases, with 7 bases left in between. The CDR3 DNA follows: TGTGCCAGCAGCTTATGGGGAGATGGCTACACCTTC. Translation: CASSLWGDGYTF.

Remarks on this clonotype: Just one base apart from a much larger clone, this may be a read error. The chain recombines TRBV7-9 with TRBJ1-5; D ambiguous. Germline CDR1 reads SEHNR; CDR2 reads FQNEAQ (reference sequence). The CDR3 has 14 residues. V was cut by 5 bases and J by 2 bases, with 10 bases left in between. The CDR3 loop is CASSAEDRNQPQHF. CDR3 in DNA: TGTGCCAGCAGCGCCGAGGACCGCAATCAGCCCCAGCATTTT.

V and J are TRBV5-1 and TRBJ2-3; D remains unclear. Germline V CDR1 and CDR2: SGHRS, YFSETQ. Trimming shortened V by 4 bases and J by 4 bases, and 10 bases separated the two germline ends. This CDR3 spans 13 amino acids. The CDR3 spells CASSREHADTQYF. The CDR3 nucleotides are TGCGCCAGCAGCCGTGAACACGCAGATACGCAGTATTTT.

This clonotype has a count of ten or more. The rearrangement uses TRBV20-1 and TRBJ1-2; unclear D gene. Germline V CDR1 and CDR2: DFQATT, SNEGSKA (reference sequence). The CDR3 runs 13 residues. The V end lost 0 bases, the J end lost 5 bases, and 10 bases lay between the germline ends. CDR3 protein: CSARDSASYGYTF. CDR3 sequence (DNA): TGCAGTGCTAGAGACAGTGCTTCTTATGGCTACACCTTC.

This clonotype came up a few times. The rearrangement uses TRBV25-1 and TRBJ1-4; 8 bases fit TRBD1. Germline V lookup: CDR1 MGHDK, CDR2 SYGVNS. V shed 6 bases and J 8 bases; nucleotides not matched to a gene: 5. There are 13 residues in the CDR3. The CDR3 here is CASRTGAGEKLFF. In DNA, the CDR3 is TGTGCCAGCAGGACAGGGGCGGGCGAAAAACTGTTTTTT.

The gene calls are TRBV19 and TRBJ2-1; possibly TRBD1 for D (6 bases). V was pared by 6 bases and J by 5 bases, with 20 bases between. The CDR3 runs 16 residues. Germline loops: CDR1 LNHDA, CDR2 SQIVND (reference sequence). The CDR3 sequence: CASRTDRTALDNEQFF. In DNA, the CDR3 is TGTGCCAGTAGGACCGACAGGACAGCATTGGACAATGAGCAGTTCTTC.

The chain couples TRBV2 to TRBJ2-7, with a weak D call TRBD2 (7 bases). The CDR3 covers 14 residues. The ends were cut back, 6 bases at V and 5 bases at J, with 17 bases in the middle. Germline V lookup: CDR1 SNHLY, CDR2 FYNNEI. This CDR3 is CASSFPREGDEQYF. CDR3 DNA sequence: TGTGCCAGCAGCTTCCCCAGGGAGGGGGACGAGCAGTACTTC.

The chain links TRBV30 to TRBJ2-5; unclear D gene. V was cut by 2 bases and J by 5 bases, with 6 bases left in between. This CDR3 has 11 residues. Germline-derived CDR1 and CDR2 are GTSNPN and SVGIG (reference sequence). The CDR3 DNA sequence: TGTGCCTGGAGTCATCGGGAGACCCAGTACTTC. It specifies CAWSHRETQYF.

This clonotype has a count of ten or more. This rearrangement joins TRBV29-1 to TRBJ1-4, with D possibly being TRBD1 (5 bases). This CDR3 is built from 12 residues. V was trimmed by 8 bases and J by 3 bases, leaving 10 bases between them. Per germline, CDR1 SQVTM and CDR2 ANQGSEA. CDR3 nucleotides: TGCAGCATCCGGGACCCTAATGAAAAACTGTTTTTT. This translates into CSIRDPNEKLFF.

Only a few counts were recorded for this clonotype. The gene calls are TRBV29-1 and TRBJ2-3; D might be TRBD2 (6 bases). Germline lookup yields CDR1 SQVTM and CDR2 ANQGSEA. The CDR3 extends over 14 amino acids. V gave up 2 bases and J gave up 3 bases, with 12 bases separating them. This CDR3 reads CSVETGEVTDTQYF. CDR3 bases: TGCAGCGTTGAAACGGGGGAAGTTACAGATACGCAGTATTTT.

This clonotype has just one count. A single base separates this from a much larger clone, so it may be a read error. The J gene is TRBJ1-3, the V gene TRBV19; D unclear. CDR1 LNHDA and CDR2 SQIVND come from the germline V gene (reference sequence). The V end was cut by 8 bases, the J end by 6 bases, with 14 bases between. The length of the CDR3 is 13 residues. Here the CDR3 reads CASSETIENTIYF. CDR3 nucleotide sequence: TGTGCCAGTTCGGAGACTATTGAAAACACCATATATTTT. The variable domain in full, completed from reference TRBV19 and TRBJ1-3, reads DGGITQSPKYLFRKEGQNVTLSCEQNLNHDAMYWYRQDPGQGLRLIYYSQIVNDFQKGDIAEGYSVSREKKESFPLTVTSAQKNPTAFYLCASSETIENTIYFGEGSWLTVV.

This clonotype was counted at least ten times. CDR3 bases: TGTGCCAGCAGCTTACGGGTGGGCCTGACGGGCGAGCAGTACTTC. As protein: CASSLRVGLTGEQYF. J is TRBJ2-7 and V is TRBV7-9, with D unclear. The CDR3 extends over 15 amino acids. Trimming left V 2 bases short and J 6 bases short, with 17 bases between. From germline, CDR1 is SEHNR and CDR2 FQNEAQ (reference sequence).

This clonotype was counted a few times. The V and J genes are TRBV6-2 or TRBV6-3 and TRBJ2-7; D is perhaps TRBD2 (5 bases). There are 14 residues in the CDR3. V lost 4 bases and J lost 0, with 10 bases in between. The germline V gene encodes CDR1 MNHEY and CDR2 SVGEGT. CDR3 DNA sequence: TGTGCCAGCAGTTCCGGACTGTACTCCTACGAGCAGTACTTC. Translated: CASSSGLYSYEQYF.

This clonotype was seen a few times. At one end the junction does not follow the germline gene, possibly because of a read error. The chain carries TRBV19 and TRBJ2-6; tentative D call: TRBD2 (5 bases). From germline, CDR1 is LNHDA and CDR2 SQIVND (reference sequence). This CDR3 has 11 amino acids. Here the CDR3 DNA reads TGTGCCAGTAGTACAATTAGGACTGAAGCTTTC. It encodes CASSTIRTEAF.